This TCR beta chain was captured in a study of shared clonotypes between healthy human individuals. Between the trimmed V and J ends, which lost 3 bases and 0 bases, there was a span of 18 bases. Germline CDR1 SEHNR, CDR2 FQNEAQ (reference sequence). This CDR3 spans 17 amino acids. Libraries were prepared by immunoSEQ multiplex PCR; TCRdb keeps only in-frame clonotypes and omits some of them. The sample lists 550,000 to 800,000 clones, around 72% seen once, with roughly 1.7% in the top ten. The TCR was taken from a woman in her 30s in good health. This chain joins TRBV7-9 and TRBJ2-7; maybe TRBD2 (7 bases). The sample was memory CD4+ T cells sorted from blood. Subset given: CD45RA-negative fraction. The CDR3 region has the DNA TGTGCCAGCAGCTTTTTTCGGGGGGCGGCGGGCTCCTACGAGCAGTACTTC. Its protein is CASSFFRGAAGSYEQYF.